This T cell receptor (beta chain) derives from a study of OX40 agonist ivuxolimab in advanced cancers. Background on the study: The treatment was a fully human IgG2 OX40 agonist, ivuxolimab.

Study conclusions and caveats: Among the nonresponders, some also had low normalized T-cell clonal expansion. CD4+ and CD8+ blood T cells expanded clonally by week 6 at 0.1 to 3.0 mg/kg.

Trimming took 3 bases from V and 7 from J; bases not matched to a gene: 5. The CDR3 sequence is 13 residues long. Per the germline V gene, CDR1 is MNHNS and CDR2 is SASEGT. Method: immunoSEQ multiplex PCR; TCRdb's copy keeps in-frame clones and lacks some. The sample includes tens of thousands of clones, about 87% seen only once; the top ten take approximately 31%. About this clone itself: Its antigen is not identified.

Blood specimens came from baseline, cycle 4 day 1, and cycle 7 day 1. The genes are TRBV6-1 and TRBJ2-7; 8 bases are a match to TRBD1. The clonotype originates from an adult with an advanced solid tumor such as melanoma, head and neck, liver or kidney cancer. The input for sequencing was CD4+ or CD8+ T cells sorted from blood, taken in a trial of the OX40 agonist ivuxolimab. The CDR3 region is CASSEGQAEEQYF. The CDR3 DNA is TGTGCCAGCAGTGAGGGACAGGCGGAAGAGCAGTACTTC.